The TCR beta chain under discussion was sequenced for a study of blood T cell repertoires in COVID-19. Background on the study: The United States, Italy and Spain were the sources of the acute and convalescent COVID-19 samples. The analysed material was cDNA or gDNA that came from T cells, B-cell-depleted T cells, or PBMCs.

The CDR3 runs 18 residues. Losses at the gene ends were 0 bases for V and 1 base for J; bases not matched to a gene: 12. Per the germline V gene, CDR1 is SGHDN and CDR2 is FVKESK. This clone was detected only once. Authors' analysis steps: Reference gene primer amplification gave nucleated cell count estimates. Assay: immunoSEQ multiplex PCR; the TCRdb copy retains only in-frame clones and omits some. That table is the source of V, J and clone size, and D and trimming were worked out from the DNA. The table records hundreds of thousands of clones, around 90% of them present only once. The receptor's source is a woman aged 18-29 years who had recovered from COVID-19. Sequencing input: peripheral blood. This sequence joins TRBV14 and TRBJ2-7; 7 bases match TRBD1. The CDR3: CASSQDWLQGERSYEQYF. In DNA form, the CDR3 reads TGTGCCAGCAGCCAAGATTGGTTGCAGGGGGAGAGATCCTACGAGCAGTACTTC. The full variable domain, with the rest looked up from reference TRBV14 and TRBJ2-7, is EAGVTQFPSHSVIEKGQTVTLRCDPISGHDNLYWYRRVMGKEIKFLLHFVKESKQDESGMPNNRFLAERTGGTYSTLKVQPAELEDSGVYFCASSQDWLQGERSYEQYFGPGTRLTVT.